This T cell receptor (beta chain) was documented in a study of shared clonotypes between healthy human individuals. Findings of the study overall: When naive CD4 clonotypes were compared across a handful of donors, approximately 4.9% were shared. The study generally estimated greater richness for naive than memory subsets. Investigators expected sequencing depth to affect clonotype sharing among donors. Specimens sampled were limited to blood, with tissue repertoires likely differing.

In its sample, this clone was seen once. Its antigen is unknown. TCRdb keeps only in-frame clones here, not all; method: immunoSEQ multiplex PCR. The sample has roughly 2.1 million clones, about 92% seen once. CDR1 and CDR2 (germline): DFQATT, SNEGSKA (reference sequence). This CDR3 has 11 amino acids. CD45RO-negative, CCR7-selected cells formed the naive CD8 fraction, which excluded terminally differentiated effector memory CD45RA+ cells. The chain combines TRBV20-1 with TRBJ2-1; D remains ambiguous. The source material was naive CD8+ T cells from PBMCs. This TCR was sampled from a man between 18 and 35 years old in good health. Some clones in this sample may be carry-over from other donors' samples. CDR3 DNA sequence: TGCAACGCAGGCTCCTACAATGAGCAGTTCTTC. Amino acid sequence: CNAGSYNEQFF.